Each of the 26 T cell receptor beta chains below was sequenced from the same sample in a study of identical twins. TCRdb re-analysed the 5' RACE reads in MiXCR, keeping a single row per CDR3 protein. This sample yields approximately 550,000 distinct CDR3 sequences, of which approximately 20% are seen a single time; approximately 0.5% belongs to the top ten. A further study also used this sample, focusing on yellow fever vaccine responses in identical twins.

The sample comprised CD4+ T cells sorted from blood. These receptors all stem from a woman under 30 in good health.

The chain joins TRBV5-1 to TRBJ2-6, with D possibly TRBD1 on 5 matching bases. V gave up 2 bases and J gave up 0 bases, with 12 bases separating them. CDR3 length: 17 amino acids. CDR1 is SGHRS, CDR2 YFSETQ, per germline. The CDR3 loop reads CASSFGTGISGANVLTF. The CDR3 coding sequence is TGCGCCAGCAGCTTTGGAACAGGCATCTCTGGGGCCAACGTCCTGACTTTC.

This clonotype was seen just once. The V call is TRBV25-1, the J call TRBJ2-1; 8 bases line up with TRBD1. In germline, CDR1 is MGHDK, CDR2 SYGVNS. CDR3 length equals 15 residues. J lost 5 bases, V lost 6 bases, and 9 bases had no gene match. The CDR3 spells CASRLTGAFHNEQFF. In DNA, the CDR3 is TGTGCCAGCAGGCTGACAGGGGCTTTCCACAATGAGCAGTTCTTC.

The rearrangement uses TRBV4-1 and TRBJ2-5; 8 nucleotides align to TRBD2. The J segment lost 5 bases and the V segment lost 5 bases, leaving 16 bases of the junction unmatched. The CDR3 sequence is 17 residues long. Germline CDR1 is MGHRA and CDR2 is YSYEKL. The chain's CDR3 is CASSYEPPGGPGETQYF. The DNA for the CDR3 is TGCGCCAGCAGCTACGAACCTCCGGGGGGGCCGGGTGAGACCCAGTACTTC.

V gene TRBV15 combines with J gene TRBJ2-2, with D perhaps matching TRBD1 (6 bases). The CDR3 is 14 residues long. The germline CDR1 and CDR2 sequences are LNHNV and YYDKDF (reference sequence). V was cut by 0 bases and J by 6 bases, with 8 bases left in between. CDR3 nucleotides: TGTGCCACCAGCAGAGATGGGGGCGCCGGGGAGCTGTTTTTT. This codes for CATSRDGGAGELFF.

This clonotype has just a few counts. The gene calls are TRBV20-1 and TRBJ2-7, with unresolved D. The CDR3 is 15 residues long. The V end lost 0 bases, the J end lost 3 bases, and 15 bases lay between the germline ends. The germline CDR1 and CDR2 sequences are DFQATT and SNEGSKA (reference sequence). In DNA, the CDR3 is TGCAGTGCTAGAGACCGCGCCTTTAGTGGCTACGAGCAGTACTTC. Its translation: CSARDRAFSGYEQYF.

The chain is built from TRBV11-2 and TRBJ2-7; no clear D. The V gene's germline CDR1 is SGHAT and CDR2 FQNNGV. V was trimmed by 2 bases and J by 6 bases, leaving 5 bases between them. CDR3 length equals 11 residues. This CDR3 reads CASSLRGEQYV. For the CDR3, the DNA is TGTGCCAGCAGCTTAAGAGGCGAGCAGTACGTC.

The V call is TRBV4-2, the J call TRBJ2-5, with D possibly being TRBD1 (6 bases). With 0 bases removed from V and 3 bases from J, the gap between germline ends came to 11 bases. This CDR3 has 15 residues. Per the germline V gene, CDR1 is LGHNA and CDR2 is YNFKEQ. CDR3 sequence reads: CASSQDWDKKETQYF. CDR3 in DNA: TGTGCCAGCAGCCAAGATTGGGACAAAAAAGAGACCCAGTACTTC.

The chain joins TRBV18 to TRBJ1-1; no definite D call. Trimming removed 0 bases at V and 2 bases at J, with 7 bases between. CDR1 KGHSH and CDR2 LQKENI come from the germline V gene. This CDR3 has 14 amino acids. In DNA, the CDR3 is TGTGCCAGCTCACCACCGAGGAGTAACACTGAAGCTTTCTTT. This codes for CASSPPRSNTEAFF.

In this sample, this clonotype turned up a few times. The chain couples TRBV6-5 to TRBJ2-1; D unresolved. The CDR3 runs 11 residues. The germline V and J ends were trimmed by 6 bases and 10 bases, with 10 bases remaining between them. In germline, CDR1 is MNHEY, CDR2 SVGAGI. The CDR3 here is CASSSLGEQFF. In DNA, the CDR3 is TGTGCCAGCAGCAGCTTAGGGGAGCAGTTCTTC.

This clonotype has a handful of counts. The chain has TRBV24-1 and TRBJ2-1; TRBD2 aligns across 13 bases. V was pared by 6 bases and J by 9 bases, with 7 bases of the junction left unmatched. The CDR3 extends over 15 amino acids. CDR1 is KGHDR and CDR2 is SFDVKD in the germline V gene. The CDR3, as DNA: TGTGCCACCAGTCCTGGACTAGCGGGAGTACCTGAGCAGTTCTTC. Translated: CATSPGLAGVPEQFF.

A few counts support this clonotype. The chain is built from TRBV12-3 or TRBV12-4 and TRBJ2-1; 7 nucleotides align to TRBD2. V was clipped by 5 bases and J by 6 bases; unmatched bases: 7. The CDR3 totals 14 residues. Written as DNA, the CDR3 is TGTGCCAGCAGTACTGGCTCGGGGGGCAATGAGCAGTTCTTC. Translating gives CASSTGSGGNEQFF.

The sample holds a few counts of this clonotype. The V and J genes are TRBV28 and TRBJ1-5; D not certain. Trimming removed 5 bases at V and 7 bases at J, with 12 bases between. Germline CDR1 reads MDHEN; CDR2 reads SYDVKM. The length of the CDR3 is 13 residues. The CDR3 DNA reads as TGTGCCAGCAGTGACCTGCTTGAGCAGCCCCAGCATTTT. Encoded protein: CASSDLLEQPQHF.

This rearrangement joins TRBV12-3 or TRBV12-4 to TRBJ2-1; 9 positions agree with TRBD2. The CDR3 runs to 17 residues. Trimming took 10 bases from V and 5 from J; bases not matched to a gene: 18. CDR3 loop: CATLPNLSGGLNNEQFF. The CDR3 DNA is TGTGCCACCCTGCCTAACCTGAGCGGGGGGCTAAACAATGAGCAGTTCTTC.

V usage is TRBV29-1 and J usage is TRBJ2-7; 8 bases are a match to TRBD1. The CDR3 contains 13 residues. V lost 7 bases to trimming and J lost 7 bases; unmatched junction nucleotides: 12. The germline V gene has CDR1 SQVTM and CDR2 ANQGSEA. The CDR3 nucleotides read TGCAGCGCCGTTGGGACAGGACCTACTGAGCAGTACTTC. Translation: CSAVGTGPTEQYF.

The genes are TRBV12-3 or TRBV12-4 and TRBJ2-1; D remains unclear. This CDR3 is 15 amino acids long. V was pared by 2 bases and J by 8 bases, with 16 bases between. The CDR3 DNA follows: TGTGCCAGCAGTTTAACGGTCCCATATAGGGATGAGCAGTTCTTC. As protein: CASSLTVPYRDEQFF.

Many counts were recorded for this clonotype. J is TRBJ2-1 and V is TRBV7-3; 10 bases map to TRBD2. The CDR3 totals 15 residues. Germline V gene sequence: CDR1 SGHTA, CDR2 FQGTGA. The junction had 6 bases not matched to a gene; V was cut back by 4 bases and J by 6 bases. The CDR3 sequence: CASSSGRLAGNEQFF. DNA of the CDR3: TGTGCCAGCAGCTCTGGGCGACTAGCGGGCAATGAGCAGTTCTTC.

Only a few counts were recorded for this clonotype. The conserved phenylalanine or tryptophan is not found at the CDR3 terminus, so this likely reflects a read error. The limits of the CDR3 on the DNA are not certain, so only TCRdb's listed CDR3 is given. V gene TRBV3-1 combines with J gene TRBJ2-1; no check of the table's D call, TRBD2, against the DNA was made. The CDR3 is 15 amino acids in total, end residues counted. Per germline, CDR1 LGHDT and CDR2 YNNKEL (reference sequence). CDR3 protein: CASSQDPPPSGRPLY.

This clonotype was counted a few times. This chain connects TRBV14 to TRBJ1-1; D is unresolved. Trimming shortened V by 2 bases and J by 7 bases, and 8 bases separated the two germline ends. There are 12 residues in the CDR3. Germline V gene lookup returns CDR1 SGHDN and CDR2 FVKESK. CDR3 loop: CASSQHGREAFF. The DNA for the CDR3 is TGTGCCAGCAGCCAACACGGGCGTGAAGCTTTCTTT.

This chain joins TRBV7-8 and TRBJ2-3; D possibly corresponds to TRBD2 (5 bases). The V and J ends lost 5 bases and 6 bases respectively, with 15 bases between them. Germline assignment: CDR1 SGHVS and CDR2 FQNEAQ. This CDR3 comprises 14 residues. CDR3 nucleotide sequence: TGTGCCAGCAGCACAACTAGGACCAAGGATACGCAGTATTTT. Translated, it gives CASSTTRTKDTQYF.

This clonotype has just a few counts. The chain uses TRBV5-5 and TRBJ2-1, with D perhaps TRBD2 (6 bases). The V gene's germline CDR1 is SGHKS and CDR2 YYEKEE (reference sequence). CDR3 length: 17 residues. Between the trimmed V and J ends, which lost 4 bases and 0 bases, there was a span of 17 bases. CDR3 amino acids: CASSARRRENSYNEQFF. In DNA form, the CDR3 reads TGTGCCAGCAGCGCAAGGCGGAGGGAGAACTCCTACAATGAGCAGTTCTTC.

The V and J genes are TRBV14 and TRBJ2-3; D call uncertain. The CDR3 covers 13 residues. The ends were cut back, 0 bases at V and 5 bases at J, with 6 bases in the middle. The germline CDR1 and CDR2 sequences are SGHDN and FVKESK. In DNA, the CDR3 is TGTGCCAGCAGCCAAGATCTCATAGATACGCAGTATTTT. Translated, it gives CASSQDLIDTQYF.

Note on this clonotype: The junction departs from the called germline gene at one end, perhaps through a read error. The chain carries TRBV10-3 and TRBJ2-5, with a weak D call TRBD2 (5 bases). The CDR3 covers 13 residues. Per the germline V gene, CDR1 is ENHRY and CDR2 is SYGVKD. CDR3 nucleotides: TGTGTCATCAGAGGCGGGTACCAAGAGACCCAGTACTTC. Residues: CVIRGGYQETQYF.

This chain joins TRBV20-1 and TRBJ1-5, with TRBD1 matching 7 bases. V shed 6 bases, J shed 7 bases, and the junction held 15 bases outside the gene matches. The CDR3 runs to 15 residues. CDR1 and CDR2 from the germline V gene are DFQATT and SNEGSKA (reference sequence). This chain's CDR3 is CSAAGTDILGQPQHF. The CDR3 DNA sequence: TGCAGTGCCGCCGGGACAGACATCCTAGGACAGCCCCAGCATTTT.

This clonotype was seen a handful of times. J is TRBJ2-1 and V is TRBV11-3; TRBD2 aligns across 11 bases. V lost 4 bases to trimming and J lost 5 bases; unmatched junction nucleotides: 10. The CDR3 spans 17 residues. Germline V gene sequence: CDR1 SGHNT, CDR2 YENEEA. CDR3 sequence reads: CASSSVGGGLADNEQFF. The CDR3 DNA is TGTGCCAGCAGCTCGGTCGGGGGGGGACTAGCGGACAATGAGCAGTTCTTC.

There are a few counts of this clonotype. This rearrangement joins TRBV6-1 to TRBJ2-7, with a possible D match to TRBD2 (6 bases). Looked up from germline, CDR1 is MNHNS and CDR2 is SASEGT. V was cut by 3 bases and J by 4 bases, with 13 bases left in between. The CDR3 spans 14 residues. The CDR3 here is CASSDRREGYEQYF. In DNA form, the CDR3 reads TGTGCCAGCAGTGATCGGCGGGAAGGATACGAGCAGTACTTC.

This clonotype was picked up one time. V is TRBV12-3 or TRBV12-4 and J is TRBJ2-5; tentative D call: TRBD1 (6 bases). V was trimmed by 5 bases and J by 2 bases, leaving 24 bases between them. The CDR3 is made up of 18 amino acids. CDR3: CASSGQSRDTWAQETQYF. CDR3 DNA sequence: TGTGCCAGCAGTGGCCAATCCCGGGACACCTGGGCACAAGAGACCCAGTACTTC.